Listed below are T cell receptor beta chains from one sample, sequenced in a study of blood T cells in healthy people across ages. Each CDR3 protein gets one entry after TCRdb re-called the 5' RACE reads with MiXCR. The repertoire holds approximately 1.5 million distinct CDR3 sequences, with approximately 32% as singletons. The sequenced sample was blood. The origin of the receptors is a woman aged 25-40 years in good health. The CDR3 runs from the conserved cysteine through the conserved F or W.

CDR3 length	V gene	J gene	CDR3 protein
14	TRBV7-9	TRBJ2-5	CASSLHRGQETQYF
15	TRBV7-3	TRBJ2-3	CASSSTNISTDTQYF
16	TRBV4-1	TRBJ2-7	CASSQGRGGVSYEQYF
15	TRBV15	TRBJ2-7	CATSRDRAGYSEQYF
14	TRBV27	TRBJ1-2	CASSLDVTNYGYTF
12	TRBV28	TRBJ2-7	CASSSGHHEQYF
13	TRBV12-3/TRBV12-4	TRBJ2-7	CASGRDSAYEQYF
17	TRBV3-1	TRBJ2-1	CASSDGLAGGKRNEQFF
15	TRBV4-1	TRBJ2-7	CASSQVGTGDYEQYF
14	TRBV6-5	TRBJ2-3	CASSFTISTDTQYF
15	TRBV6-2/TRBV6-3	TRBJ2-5	CASSYSTGESYVQYF
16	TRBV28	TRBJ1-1	CASSFGTAQGDTEAFF
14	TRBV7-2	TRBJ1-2	CASSSRTGRIGYTF
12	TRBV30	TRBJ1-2	CAWSSQGSGYTF
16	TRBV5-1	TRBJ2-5	CASSLPLAGGQETQYF
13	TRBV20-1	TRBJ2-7	CSASNGNPYEQYF
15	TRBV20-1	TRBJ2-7	CSAREGTSYAYEQYF
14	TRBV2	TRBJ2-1	CASSDLREGYEQFF
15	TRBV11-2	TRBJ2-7	CASSTISGKGGEQYF
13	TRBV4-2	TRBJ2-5	CASSQDGRETQYF
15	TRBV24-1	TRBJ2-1	CATSDLGGSLNEQFF
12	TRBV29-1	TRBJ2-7	CSVLTSSYEQYF
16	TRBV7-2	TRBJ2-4	CASSPRGAWGGDIQYF
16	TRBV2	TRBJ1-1	CATYNRRQVMNTEAFF
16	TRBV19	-	CASSPSRESPSYEQYF
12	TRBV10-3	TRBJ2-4	CASSEGNRGQYF
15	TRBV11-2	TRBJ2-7	CASSLERLADNEQYF
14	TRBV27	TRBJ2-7	CASSFWDSTYEQYF
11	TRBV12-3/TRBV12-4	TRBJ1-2	CASSDRYGYTF
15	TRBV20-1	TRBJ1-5	CSAREGPLSNQPQHF
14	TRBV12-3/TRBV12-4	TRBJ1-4	CASSFREANEKLFF
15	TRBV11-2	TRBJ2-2	CASSYRDRLTGELFF
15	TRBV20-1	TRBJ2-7	CSAGKGGQVVYEQYF
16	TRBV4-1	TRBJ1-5	CASSPNPRGGNQPQHF
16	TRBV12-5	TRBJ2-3	CASGLVLAGRADTQYF
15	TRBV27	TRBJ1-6	CASSSGQLYNSPLHF
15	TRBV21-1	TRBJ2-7	CASSIQMPPRYEQYF
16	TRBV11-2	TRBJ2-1	CASSLEDRNGYNEQFF
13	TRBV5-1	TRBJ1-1	CASSLEWSRDSFF
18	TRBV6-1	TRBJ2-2	CASRPLAGGSPNTGELFF
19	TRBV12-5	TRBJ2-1	CASGLAPFIRDVSLFEQFF
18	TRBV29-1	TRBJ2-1	CSVERGAGVAGGYNEQFF
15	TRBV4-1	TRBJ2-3	CASSPRTGRSTTQYF
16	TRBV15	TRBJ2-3	CATSRDPGEPTDTQYF
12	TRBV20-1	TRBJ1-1	CSVGGGHTEAFF
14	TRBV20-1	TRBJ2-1	CSPGGGDYGNEQFF
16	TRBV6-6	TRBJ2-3	CASSYSRTGTTDTQYF
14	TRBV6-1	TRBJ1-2	CASSEEAGFGGYTF
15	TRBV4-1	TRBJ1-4	CASSRNRATNEKLFF
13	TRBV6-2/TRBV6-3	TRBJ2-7	CASTPGPTYEQYF
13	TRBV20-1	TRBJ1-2	CSARGTGDYGYTF
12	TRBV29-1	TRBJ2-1	CSVLLAGDEQFF
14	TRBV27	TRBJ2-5	CALRASGWGKTQYF
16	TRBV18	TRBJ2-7	CASSFGTPGQGYEQYF
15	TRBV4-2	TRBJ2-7	CASSQVIGNSYEQYF